This entry describes one TCR beta chain. Genomic DNA template from tumor biopsies or peripheral blood, roughly 550 ng to 6,004 ng input. The V and J ends lost 4 bases and 8 bases respectively, with 17 bases between them. The CDR3 sequence is 13 residues long. Germline CDR1 and CDR2: GTSNPN and SVGIG (reference sequence). The sample originates from a study of T cells in tumors after PD-1 blockade. As for the study in general: Patients had no prior checkpoint blockade, systemic immunosuppressants, or anti-cancer therapy within 4 weeks. Patients received pembrolizumab 200 mg every 3 weeks or cemiplimab 350 mg every 2 weeks. Peripheral blood samples averaged roughly 40,000 unique clonotypes and over 95,000 templates.

The data were produced by immunoSEQ multiplex PCR, yet TCRdb's version contains in-frame clones alone and is incomplete. The repertoire has 60,000 to 65,000 clones, around 74% of them found once; the top ten carry approximately 4.5%. The starting material was PBMCs, obtained after anti-PD-1 treatment. This chain links TRBV30 with TRBJ1-2; D possibly corresponds to TRBD1 (6 bases). The clonotype originates from a human donor with basal cell carcinoma. Here the CDR3 reads CAWKNRVFRGYTF. The CDR3, as DNA: TGTGCCTGGAAAAACAGGGTATTTCGGGGCTACACCTTC. Complete variable domain (other parts from reference TRBV30 and TRBJ1-2): SQTIHQWPATLVQPVGSPLSLECTVEGTSNPNLYWYRQAAGRGLQLLFYSVGIGQISSEVPQNLSASRPQDRQFILSSKKLLLSDSGFYLCAWKNRVFRGYTFGSGTRLTVV.